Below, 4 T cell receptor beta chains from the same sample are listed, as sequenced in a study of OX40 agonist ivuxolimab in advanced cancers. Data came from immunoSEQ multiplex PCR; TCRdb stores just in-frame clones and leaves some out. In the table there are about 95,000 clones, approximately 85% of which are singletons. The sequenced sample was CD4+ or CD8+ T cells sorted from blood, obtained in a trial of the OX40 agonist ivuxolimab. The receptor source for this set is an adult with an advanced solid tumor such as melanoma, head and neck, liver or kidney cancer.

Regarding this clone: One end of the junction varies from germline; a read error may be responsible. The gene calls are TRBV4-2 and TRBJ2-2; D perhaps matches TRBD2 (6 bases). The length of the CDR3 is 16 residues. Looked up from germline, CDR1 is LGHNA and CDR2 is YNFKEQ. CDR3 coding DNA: TGTGTCAGCAGCCAAGGCGGACTACCCGTCACCGGGGAGCTGTTTTTT. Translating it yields CVSSQGGLPVTGELFF.

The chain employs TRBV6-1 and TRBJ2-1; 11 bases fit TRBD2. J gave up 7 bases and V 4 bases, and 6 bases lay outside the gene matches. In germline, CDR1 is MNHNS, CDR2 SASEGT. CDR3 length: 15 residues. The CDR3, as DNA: TGTGCCAGCAGTGTATCACTAGCGGGAGTTAATGAGCAGTTCTTC. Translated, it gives CASSVSLAGVNEQFF.

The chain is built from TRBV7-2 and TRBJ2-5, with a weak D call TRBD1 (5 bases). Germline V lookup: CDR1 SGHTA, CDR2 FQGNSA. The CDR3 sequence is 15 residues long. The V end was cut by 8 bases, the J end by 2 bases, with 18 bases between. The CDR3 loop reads CASAPASGRQETQYF. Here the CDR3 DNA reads TGTGCCAGCGCTCCCGCTTCAGGGCGTCAAGAGACCCAGTACTTC.

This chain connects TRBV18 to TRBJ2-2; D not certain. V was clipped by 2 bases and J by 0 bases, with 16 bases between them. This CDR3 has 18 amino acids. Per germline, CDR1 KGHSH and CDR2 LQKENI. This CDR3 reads CASSPVPPDHSNTGELFF. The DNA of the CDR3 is TGTGCCAGCTCACCAGTCCCTCCAGACCACTCGAACACCGGGGAGCTGTTTTTT. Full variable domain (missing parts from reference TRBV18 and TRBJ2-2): NAGVMQNPRHLVRRRGQEARLRCSPMKGHSHVYWYRQLPEEGLKFMVYLQKENIIDESGMPKERFSAEFPKEGPSILRIQQVVRGDSAAYFCASSPVPPDHSNTGELFFGEGSRLTVL.